These 14 T cell receptor beta chains were sequenced from one sample in a study of shared clonotypes between healthy human individuals. The data were produced by immunoSEQ multiplex PCR, yet TCRdb's version contains in-frame clones alone and is incomplete. This table holds more than 1,200,000 clones, 98% found once. Specimen: naive CD4+ T cells sorted from blood. The subset was: CD45RA+ positively selected. The receptors come from a man aged 25-40 years in good health.

V and J are TRBV7-2 and TRBJ2-1; 11 nucleotides agree with TRBD2. J lost 6 bases, V lost 6 bases, and 4 bases had no gene match. The CDR3 covers 14 residues. Germline lookup yields CDR1 SGHTA and CDR2 FQGNSA. The CDR3 sequence is CASSTSGRGNEQFF. CDR3 DNA: TGTGCCAGCAGTACTAGCGGGAGAGGCAATGAGCAGTTCTTC.

This clone has a single count. The V gene is TRBV30, the J gene TRBJ2-3, with a weak D call TRBD1 (6 bases). Trimming cost V 0 bases and J 2 bases, with 15 bases left between them. Germline V gene lookup returns CDR1 GTSNPN and CDR2 SVGIG (reference sequence). The CDR3 spans 16 residues. The CDR3 reads CAWSVGTGRFTDTQYF. For the CDR3, the DNA is TGTGCCTGGAGTGTAGGAACAGGGCGGTTCACAGATACGCAGTATTTT.

The V call is TRBV2, the J call TRBJ2-3, with D perhaps TRBD2 (5 bases). V was trimmed by 5 bases and J by 8 bases, leaving 14 bases between them. Germline CDR1 and CDR2: SNHLY and FYNNEI. The CDR3 totals 13 residues. The chain's CDR3 is CASSSDSEGTQYF. The CDR3 nucleotides read TGTGCCAGCAGTTCAGACTCTGAGGGTACGCAGTATTTT.

The gene calls are TRBV10-2 and TRBJ2-7; D remains ambiguous. From germline, CDR1 is WSHSY and CDR2 SAAADI. The CDR3 has 13 residues. Deletions cut 6 bases from V and 0 bases from J, with 9 bases between. The CDR3 DNA sequence: TGCGCCAGCAGAGCGACGGGCTCCTACGAGCAGTACTTC. It yields the protein CASRATGSYEQYF.

V and J are TRBV29-1 and TRBJ2-7; TRBD2 agrees at 11 bases. Germline assignment: CDR1 SQVTM and CDR2 ANQGSEA. V was clipped by 7 bases and J by 5 bases; unmatched bases: 13. CDR3 length: 15 residues. The CDR3 region is CSATNSGRALNEQYF. In DNA, the CDR3 is TGCAGCGCAACAAATAGCGGGAGGGCTCTCAACGAGCAGTACTTC.

The chain has TRBV5-5 and TRBJ2-1, with D perhaps being TRBD1 or TRBD2 (6 bases each). CDR1 SGHKS and CDR2 YYEKEE come from the germline V gene (reference sequence). The CDR3 totals 15 residues. V lost 2 bases and J lost 0, with 9 bases in between. CDR3 protein: CASSLRGPSYNEQFF. The CDR3 region has the DNA TGTGCCAGCAGCTTACGGGGGCCCTCCTACAATGAGCAGTTCTTC.

V is TRBV6-6 and J is TRBJ2-3; TRBD1 is a possible D gene (5 bases). The CDR3 spans 16 residues. CDR1 and CDR2 (germline): MNHNY, SVGAGI (reference sequence). Trimming stripped 0 bases from V and 4 bases from J, with 14 bases between. The CDR3 loop is CASSYSQLLRADTQYF. The CDR3 coding sequence is TGTGCCAGCAGTTACTCTCAACTCCTCAGGGCAGATACGCAGTATTTT.

The genes are TRBV2 and TRBJ2-7; 13 positions match TRBD2. The J segment lost 2 bases and the V segment lost 5 bases, leaving 9 bases of the junction unmatched. This CDR3 comprises 17 residues. The germline gives CDR1 SNHLY, CDR2 FYNNEI. CDR3 in DNA: TGTGCCAGCAGTCCTGGGGGACTAGCGGGACTGGCCTACGAGCAGTACTTC. This gives the protein CASSPGGLAGLAYEQYF.

A remark on this clone: Other DNA sequences in this sample translate to the same CDR3. This chain joins TRBV2 and TRBJ2-2; TRBD2 matches 13 bases. The CDR3 spans 15 residues. The germline CDR1 and CDR2 sequences are SNHLY and FYNNEI. Germline trimming cut 4 bases from V and 6 bases from J; bases unmatched to any gene: 2. The CDR3 sequence is CASSGTSGSSGELFF. The CDR3 bases are TGTGCCAGCAGTGGGACTAGCGGGAGCTCCGGGGAGCTGTTTTTT.

The count of this clone is one. V is TRBV5-4 and J is TRBJ2-5; D may be TRBD1 (6 bases). V was clipped by 0 bases and J by 5 bases, with 14 bases between them. The CDR3 runs to 15 residues. The germline V gene encodes CDR1 SGHNT and CDR2 YYREEE (reference sequence). CDR3 sequence: CASSLAVDGQETQYF. In DNA, the CDR3 is TGTGCCAGCAGCTTGGCCGTTGACGGACAGGAGACCCAGTACTTC.

A word on this clone: The same CDR3 also results from other DNA sequences found in this sample. CDR3 DNA sequence: TGCGCCAGCAGCTTGGGGGTGAACACTGAAGCTTTCTTT. Protein product: CASSLGVNTEAFF. The chain links TRBV5-1 to TRBJ1-1; no definite D call. V was pared by 0 bases and J by 0 bases, with 3 bases between. This CDR3 region has 13 residues. Germline values: CDR1 SGHRS, CDR2 YFSETQ. Full variable domain (remainder filled in from reference TRBV5-1 and TRBJ1-1): KAGVTQTPRYLIKTRGQQVTLSCSPISGHRSVSWYQQTPGQGLQFLFEYFSETQRNKGNFPGRFSGRQFSNSRSEMNVSTLELGDSALYLCASSLGVNTEAFFGQGTRLTVV.

The genes are TRBV27 and TRBJ2-7; perhaps TRBD1 as D (6 bases). The germline V and J ends were trimmed by 6 bases and 0 bases, with 12 bases remaining between them. The CDR3 totals 14 residues. From germline, CDR1 is MNHEY and CDR2 SMNVEV (reference sequence). The CDR3 sequence: CASSRDTASYEQYF. The CDR3 nucleotides read TGTGCCAGCAGCCGGGACACCGCCTCCTACGAGCAGTACTTC.

The chain employs TRBV6-1 and TRBJ1-2; 9 bases fit TRBD1. Per germline, CDR1 MNHNS and CDR2 SASEGT. This CDR3 comprises 14 residues. J was trimmed by 4 bases and V by 7 bases; bases with no gene match: 7. The CDR3 loop is CASTPGTGSYGYTF. DNA for the CDR3: TGTGCCAGCACCCCCGGGACAGGGTCCTATGGCTACACCTTC.

This chain links TRBV7-2 with TRBJ2-7; possibly TRBD2 for D (6 bases). This CDR3 has 14 residues. Per germline, CDR1 SGHTA and CDR2 FQGNSA. V was shortened by 5 bases and J by 4 bases, with 15 bases between the two germline ends. Written as DNA, the CDR3 is TGTGCCAGCAGCCTCGGGACTTCAACATACGAGCAGTACTTC. It is translated as CASSLGTSTYEQYF. The full variable domain, in which reference TRBV7-2 and TRBJ2-7 provide the parts outside the CDR3, is GAGVSQSPSNKVTEKGKDVELRCDPISGHTALYWYRQSLGQGLEFLIYFQGNSAPDKSGLPSDRFSAERTGGSVSTLTIQRTQQEDSAVYLCASSLGTSTYEQYFGPGTRLTVT.